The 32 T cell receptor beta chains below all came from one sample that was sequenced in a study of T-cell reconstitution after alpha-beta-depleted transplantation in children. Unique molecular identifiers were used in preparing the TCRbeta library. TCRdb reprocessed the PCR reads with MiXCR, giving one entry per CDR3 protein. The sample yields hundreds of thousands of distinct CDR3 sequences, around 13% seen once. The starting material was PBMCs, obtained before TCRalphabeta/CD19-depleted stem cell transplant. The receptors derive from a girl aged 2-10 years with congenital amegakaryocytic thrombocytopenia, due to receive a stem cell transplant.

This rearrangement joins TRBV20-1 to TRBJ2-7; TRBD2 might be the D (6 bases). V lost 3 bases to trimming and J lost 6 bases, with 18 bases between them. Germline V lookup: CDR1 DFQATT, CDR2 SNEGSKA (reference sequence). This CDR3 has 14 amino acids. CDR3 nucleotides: TGCAGTGCTAGGGGTAGCGGCCATGGGCGCGAGCAGTACTTC. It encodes CSARGSGHGREQYF.

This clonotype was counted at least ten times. The CDR3 DNA follows: TGTGCCACCAGCAGAGTGGTAATCAGCTTTAACGAGCAGTTCTTC. Its translation: CATSRVVISFNEQFF. V is TRBV15 and J is TRBJ2-1; no clear D. The CDR3 totals 15 residues. Germline CDR1 is LNHNV and CDR2 is YYDKDF (reference sequence). The V gene lost 1 base and the J gene lost 10 bases, with 17 bases spanning the gap.

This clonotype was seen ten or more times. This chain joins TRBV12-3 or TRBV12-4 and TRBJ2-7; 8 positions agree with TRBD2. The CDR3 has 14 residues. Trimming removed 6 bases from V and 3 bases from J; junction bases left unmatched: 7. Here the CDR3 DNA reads TGTGCCAGCAGCTGGACTAGCACAGGCTACGAGCAGTACTTC. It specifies CASSWTSTGYEQYF.

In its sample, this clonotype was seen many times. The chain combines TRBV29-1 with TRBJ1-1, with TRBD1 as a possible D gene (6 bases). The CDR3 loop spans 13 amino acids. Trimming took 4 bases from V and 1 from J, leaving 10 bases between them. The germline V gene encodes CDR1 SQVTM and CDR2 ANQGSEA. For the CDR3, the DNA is TGCAGCGTTGCCAGGGGTGGGAACACTGAAGCTTTCTTT. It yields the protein CSVARGGNTEAFF.

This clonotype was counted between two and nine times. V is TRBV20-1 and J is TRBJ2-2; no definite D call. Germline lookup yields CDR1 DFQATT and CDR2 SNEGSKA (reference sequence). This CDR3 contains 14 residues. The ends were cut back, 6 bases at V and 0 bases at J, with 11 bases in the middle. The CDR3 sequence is CSAVHTTNTGELFF. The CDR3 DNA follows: TGCAGTGCCGTCCACACCACGAACACCGGGGAGCTGTTTTTT.

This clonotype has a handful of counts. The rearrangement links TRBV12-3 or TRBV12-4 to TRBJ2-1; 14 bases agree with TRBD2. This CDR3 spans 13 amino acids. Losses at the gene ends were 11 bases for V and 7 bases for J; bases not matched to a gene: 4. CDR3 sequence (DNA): TGTGCCGGAGGGACTAGCGGGAGAAATGAGCAGTTCTTC. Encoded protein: CAGGTSGRNEQFF.

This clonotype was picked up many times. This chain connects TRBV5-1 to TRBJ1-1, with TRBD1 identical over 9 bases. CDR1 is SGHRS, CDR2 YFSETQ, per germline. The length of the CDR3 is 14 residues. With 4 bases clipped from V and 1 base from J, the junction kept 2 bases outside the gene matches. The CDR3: CASSEGQGNTEAFF. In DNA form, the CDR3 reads TGCGCCAGCAGCGAGGGACAGGGGAACACTGAAGCTTTCTTT.

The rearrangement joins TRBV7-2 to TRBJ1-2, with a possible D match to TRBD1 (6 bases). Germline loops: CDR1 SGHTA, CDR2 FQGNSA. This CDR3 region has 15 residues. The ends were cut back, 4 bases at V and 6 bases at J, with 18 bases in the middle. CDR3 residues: CASSYQQGKSHGYTF. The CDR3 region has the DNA TGTGCCAGCAGCTACCAACAGGGAAAGAGTCATGGCTACACCTTC. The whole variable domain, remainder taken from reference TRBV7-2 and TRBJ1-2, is GAGVSQSPSNKVTEKGKDVELRCDPISGHTALYWYRQSLGQGLEFLIYFQGNSAPDKSGLPSDRFSAERTGGSVSTLTIQRTQQEDSAVYLCASSYQQGKSHGYTFGSGTRLTVV.

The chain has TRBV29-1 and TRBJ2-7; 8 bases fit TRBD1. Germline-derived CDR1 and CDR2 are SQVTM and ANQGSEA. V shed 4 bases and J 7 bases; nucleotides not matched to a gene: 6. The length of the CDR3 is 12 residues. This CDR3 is CSVGTGSREQYF. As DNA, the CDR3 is TGCAGCGTTGGGACAGGGTCGCGGGAGCAGTACTTC.

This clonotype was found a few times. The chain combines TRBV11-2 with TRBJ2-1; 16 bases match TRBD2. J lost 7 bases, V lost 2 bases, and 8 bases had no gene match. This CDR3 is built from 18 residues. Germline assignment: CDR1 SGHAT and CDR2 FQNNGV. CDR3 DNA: TGTGCCAGCAGCTTAAAGGGACTAGCGGGAGGGCCGGTGAATGAGCAGTTCTTC. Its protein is CASSLKGLAGGPVNEQFF.

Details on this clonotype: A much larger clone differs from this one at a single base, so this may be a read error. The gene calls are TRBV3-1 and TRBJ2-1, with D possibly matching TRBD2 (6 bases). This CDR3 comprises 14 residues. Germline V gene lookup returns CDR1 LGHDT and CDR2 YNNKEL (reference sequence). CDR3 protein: CACRPSGVRGEQFF. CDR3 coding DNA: TGTGCCTGCAGACCCTCGGGAGTGAGGGGCGAGCAGTTCTTC.

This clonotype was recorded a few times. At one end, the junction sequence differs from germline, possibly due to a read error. The CDR3 loop is CCARDNGAGRWYIQYF. The CDR3 DNA is TGCTGTGCTAGAGACAACGGAGCGGGAAGGTGGTACATTCAGTACTTC. The chain combines TRBV20-1 with TRBJ2-4; 7 bases match TRBD2. The CDR3 sequence is 16 residues long. The germline V gene encodes CDR1 DFQATT and CDR2 SNEGSKA (reference sequence).

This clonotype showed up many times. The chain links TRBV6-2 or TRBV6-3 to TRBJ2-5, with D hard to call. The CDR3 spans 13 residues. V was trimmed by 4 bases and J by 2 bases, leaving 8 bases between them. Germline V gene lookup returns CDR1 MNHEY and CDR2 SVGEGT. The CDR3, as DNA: TGTGCCAGCAGTTTTGCACAGCAAGAGACCCAGTACTTC. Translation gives CASSFAQQETQYF.

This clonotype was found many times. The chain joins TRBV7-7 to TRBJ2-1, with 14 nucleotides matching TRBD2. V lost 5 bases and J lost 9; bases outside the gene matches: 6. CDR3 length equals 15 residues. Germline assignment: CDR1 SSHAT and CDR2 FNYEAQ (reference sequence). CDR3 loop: CASSRLAGGPGEQFF. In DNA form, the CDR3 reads TGTGCCAGCAGCAGACTAGCGGGAGGGCCCGGTGAGCAGTTCTTC.

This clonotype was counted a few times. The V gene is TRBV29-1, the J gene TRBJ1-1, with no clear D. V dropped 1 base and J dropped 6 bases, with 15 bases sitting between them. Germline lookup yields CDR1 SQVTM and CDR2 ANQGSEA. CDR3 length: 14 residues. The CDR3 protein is CSVEVAGNIAEAFF. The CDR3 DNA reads TGCAGCGTTGAAGTGGCTGGGAATATTGCTGAAGCTTTCTTT.

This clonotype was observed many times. CDR3 coding DNA: TGTGCCAGCAGTTACTCGGTAAGGCTCCACGAGCAGTACTTC. Protein: CASSYSVRLHEQYF. The rearrangement joins TRBV6-5 to TRBJ2-7; D not certain. CDR3 length: 14 amino acids. V dropped 0 bases and J dropped 5 bases, with 11 bases sitting between them. CDR1 and CDR2 from the germline V gene are MNHEY and SVGAGI.

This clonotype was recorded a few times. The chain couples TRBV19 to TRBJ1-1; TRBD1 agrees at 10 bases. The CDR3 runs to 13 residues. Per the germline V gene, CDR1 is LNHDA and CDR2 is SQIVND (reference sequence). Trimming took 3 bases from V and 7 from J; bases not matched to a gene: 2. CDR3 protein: CASSIRDRGEAFF. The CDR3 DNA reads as TGTGCCAGTAGTATTAGGGACAGGGGTGAAGCTTTCTTT.

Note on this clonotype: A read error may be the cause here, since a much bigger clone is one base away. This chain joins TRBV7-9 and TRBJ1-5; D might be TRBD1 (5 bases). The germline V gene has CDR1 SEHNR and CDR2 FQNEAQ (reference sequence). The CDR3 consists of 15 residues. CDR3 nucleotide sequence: TGTGCCAGCAGCGGGGACGGCCTTAACAATCAGCCCCGGCATTTT. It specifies CASSGDGLNNQPRHF.

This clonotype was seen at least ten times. The CDR3 loop reads CASSLDGSPSTDTQYF. The DNA for the CDR3 is TGCGCCAGCAGCTTGGATGGCTCACCGAGTACAGATACGCAGTATTTT. The J gene is TRBJ2-3, the V gene TRBV5-1; D not resolved. The CDR3 totals 16 residues. The V end lost 0 bases, the J end lost 3 bases, and 14 bases lay between the germline ends. Germline CDR1 is SGHRS and CDR2 is YFSETQ.

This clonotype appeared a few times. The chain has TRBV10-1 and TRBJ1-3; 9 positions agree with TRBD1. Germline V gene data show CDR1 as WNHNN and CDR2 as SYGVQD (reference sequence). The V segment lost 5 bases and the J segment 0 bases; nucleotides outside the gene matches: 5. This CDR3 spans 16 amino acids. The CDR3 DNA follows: TGCGCCAGCAGTCCCGGACAGGGGAGCTCTGGAAACACCATATATTTT. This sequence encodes CASSPGQGSSGNTIYF.

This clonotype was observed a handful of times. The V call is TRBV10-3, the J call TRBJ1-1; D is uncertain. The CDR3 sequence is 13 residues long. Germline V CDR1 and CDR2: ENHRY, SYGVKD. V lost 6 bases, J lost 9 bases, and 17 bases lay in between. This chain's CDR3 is CAIRDKVSGKAFF. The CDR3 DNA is TGTGCCATCAGGGATAAGGTGTCAGGAAAAGCTTTCTTT.

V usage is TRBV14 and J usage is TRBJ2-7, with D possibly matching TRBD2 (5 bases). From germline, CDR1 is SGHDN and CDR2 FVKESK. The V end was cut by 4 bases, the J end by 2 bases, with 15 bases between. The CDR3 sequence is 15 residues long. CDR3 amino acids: CASSLRRVSPYEQYF. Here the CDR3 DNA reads TGTGCCAGCAGCCTTCGGCGGGTCTCCCCCTACGAGCAGTACTTC.

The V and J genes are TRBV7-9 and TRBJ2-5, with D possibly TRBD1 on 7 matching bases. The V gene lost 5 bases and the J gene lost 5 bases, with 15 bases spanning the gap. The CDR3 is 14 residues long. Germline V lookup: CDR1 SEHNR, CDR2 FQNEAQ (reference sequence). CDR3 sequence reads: CASSQGGQLETQYF. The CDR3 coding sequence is TGTGCCAGCAGCCAGGGGGGCCAACTGGAGACCCAGTACTTC.

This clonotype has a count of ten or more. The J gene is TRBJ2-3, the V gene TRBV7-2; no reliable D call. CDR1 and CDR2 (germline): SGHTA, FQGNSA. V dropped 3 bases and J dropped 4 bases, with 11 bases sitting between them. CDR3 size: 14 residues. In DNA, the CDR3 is TGTGCCAGCAGCTTGGGTAGTTGGCCAGATACGCAGTATTTT. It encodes CASSLGSWPDTQYF. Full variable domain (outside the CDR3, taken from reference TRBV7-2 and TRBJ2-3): GAGVSQSPSNKVTEKGKDVELRCDPISGHTALYWYRQSLGQGLEFLIYFQGNSAPDKSGLPSDRFSAERTGGSVSTLTIQRTQQEDSAVYLCASSLGSWPDTQYFGPGTRLTVL.

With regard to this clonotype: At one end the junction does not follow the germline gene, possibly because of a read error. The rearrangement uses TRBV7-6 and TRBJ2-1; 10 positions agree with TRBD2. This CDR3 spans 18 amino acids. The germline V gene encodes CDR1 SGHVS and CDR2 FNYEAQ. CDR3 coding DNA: TGTGCCAGCAGCTTATGGCCCCCTTCGGGACTAGCGTTCAATGTGCAGTTCTTC. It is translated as CASSLWPPSGLAFNVQFF.

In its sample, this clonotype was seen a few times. The CDR3 DNA reads TGTGCCAGCCGGGGGCTAGCCCCTACCGGGGAGCTGTTTTTT. It codes for CASRGLAPTGELFF. The gene calls are TRBV9 and TRBJ2-2, with D possibly called TRBD1 or TRBD2 (6 bases each). The germline V gene encodes CDR1 SGDLS and CDR2 YYNGEE. The length of the CDR3 is 14 residues. V was cut by 7 bases and J by 5 bases, with 15 bases left in between.

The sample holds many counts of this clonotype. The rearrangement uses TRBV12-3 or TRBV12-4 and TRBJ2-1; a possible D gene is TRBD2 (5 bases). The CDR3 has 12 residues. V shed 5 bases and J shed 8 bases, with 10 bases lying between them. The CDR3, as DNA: TGTGCCAGCAGTCCCGGGGTCTATGAGCAGTTCTTC. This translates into CASSPGVYEQFF.

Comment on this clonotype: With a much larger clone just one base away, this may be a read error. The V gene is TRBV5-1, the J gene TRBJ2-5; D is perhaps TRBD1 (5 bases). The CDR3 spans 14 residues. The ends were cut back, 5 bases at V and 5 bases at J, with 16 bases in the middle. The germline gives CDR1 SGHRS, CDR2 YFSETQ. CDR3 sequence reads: CASRRQPDSETQYF. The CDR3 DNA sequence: TGCGCCAGCAGACGACAGCCTGACTCTGAGACCCAGTACTTC. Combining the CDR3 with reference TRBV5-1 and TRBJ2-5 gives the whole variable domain KAGVTQTPRYLIKTRGQQVTLSCSPISGHRSVSWYQQTPGQGLQFLFEYFSETQRNKGNFPGRFSGRQFSNSRSEMNVSTLELGDSALYLCASRRQPDSETQYFGPGTRLLVL.

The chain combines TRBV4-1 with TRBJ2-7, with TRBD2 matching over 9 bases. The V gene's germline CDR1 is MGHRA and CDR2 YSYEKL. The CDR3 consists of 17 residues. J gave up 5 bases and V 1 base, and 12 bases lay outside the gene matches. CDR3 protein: CASSQGYGGRAPDEQYF. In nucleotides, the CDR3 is TGCGCCAGCAGCCAAGGGTATGGCGGGAGGGCCCCTGACGAGCAGTACTTC.

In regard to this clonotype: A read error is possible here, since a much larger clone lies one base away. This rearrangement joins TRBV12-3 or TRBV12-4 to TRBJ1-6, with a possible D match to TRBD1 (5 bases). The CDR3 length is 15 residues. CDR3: CTSSPRRGEFSPLHF. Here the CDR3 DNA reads TGTACCAGCAGTCCCAGACGGGGCGAGTTTTCACCCCTCCACTTT.

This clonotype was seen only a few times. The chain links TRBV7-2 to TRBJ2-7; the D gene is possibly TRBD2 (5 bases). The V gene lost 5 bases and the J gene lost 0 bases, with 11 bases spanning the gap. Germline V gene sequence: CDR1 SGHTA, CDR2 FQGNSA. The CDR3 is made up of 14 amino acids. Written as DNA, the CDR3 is TGTGCCAGCAGCACCGTGAGGGTCTCCTACGAGCAGTACTTC. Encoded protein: CASSTVRVSYEQYF.

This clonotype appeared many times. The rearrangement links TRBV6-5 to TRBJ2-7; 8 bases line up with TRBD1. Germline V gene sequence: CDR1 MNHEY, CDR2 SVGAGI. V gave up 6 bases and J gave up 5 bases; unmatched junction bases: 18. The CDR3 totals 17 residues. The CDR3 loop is CASSGSLKTGDRDEQYF. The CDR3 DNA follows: TGTGCCAGCAGCGGGAGCCTAAAGACAGGGGATAGAGACGAGCAGTACTTC.